These T cell receptor beta chains were read from a single sample in a study of early stage breast cancer tumors. Here immunoSEQ multiplex PCR was the method, and the copy in TCRdb shows in-frame clones only, minus some. The table lists about 21,000 clones, 75% to 80% of them singletons. The specimen was blood. The receptors shown here come from a person in their sixties with breast cancer. Each CDR3 is given with its conserved first and last residue. The D gene is left open where the match is weak. Clone size is not always given. Where it is, it says once, few, many or a class for expanded clones.

D: NA; V: TRBV14; size: medium-sized; J: TRBJ1-4; CDR3: CASSQHGRERATNEKLFF; DNA: TGTGCCAGCAGCCAACATGGGCGTGAGAGGGCGACTAATGAAAAACTGTTTTTT
D: NA; V: TRBV5-8; size: once; J: TRBJ1-2; CDR3: CASSLEGDRSNGYTF; DNA: TGTGCCAGCAGCTTGGAGGGAGACAGGAGTAATGGCTACACCTTC
D: NA; V: TRBV27; size: NA; J: TRBJ1-1; CDR3: CASSLSRQANTEAFF; DNA: TGTGCCAGCAGTTTATCGAGGCAGGCGAACACTGAAGCTTTCTTT
D: TRBD2; V: TRBV9; size: NA; J: TRBJ2-2; CDR3: CASSVAGREGTGELFF; DNA: TGTGCCAGCAGCGTAGCTGGTCGGGAGGGGACCGGGGAGCTGTTTTTT
D: NA; V: TRBV10-1; size: NA; J: TRBJ2-1; CDR3: CASSAGPYNEQFF; DNA: TGCGCCAGCAGTGCCGGACCCTACAATGAGCAGTTCTTC
D: TRBD1; V: TRBV6-5; size: NA; J: TRBJ1-2; CDR3: CASGSTGHGYTF; DNA: TGTGCCAGCGGGTCGACAGGGCATGGCTACACCTTC
D: TRBD1; V: TRBV10-3; size: NA; J: TRBJ1-3; CDR3: CAISGAGTASGNTIYF; DNA: TGTGCCATCAGTGGGGCCGGGACAGCCTCTGGAAACACCATATATTTT
D: TRBD1; V: TRBV9; size: NA; J: TRBJ1-2; CDR3: CASSVDPTPGTGGKTNYGYTF; DNA: TGTGCCAGCAGCGTAGACCCAACCCCTGGGACAGGGGGCAAGACTAACTATGGCTACACCTTC
D: TRBD2; V: TRBV7-9; size: NA; J: TRBJ2-1; CDR3: CASSFPTLAGVENEQFF; DNA: TGTGCCAGCAGCTTTCCCACTTTAGCGGGAGTTGAGAATGAGCAGTTCTTC
D: NA; V: TRBV4-2; size: NA; J: TRBJ1-2; CDR3: CASSSRKGGRASYGYTF; DNA: TGTGCCAGCAGCTCTAGAAAGGGGGGGAGGGCGAGCTATGGCTACACCTTC
D: NA; V: TRBV7-6; size: NA; J: TRBJ2-2; CDR3: CASSFRRDDTGELFF; DNA: TGTGCCAGCAGCTTTAGGCGGGACGACACCGGGGAGCTGTTTTTT
D: NA; V: TRBV19; size: few; J: TRBJ1-1; CDR3: CASFGQYTEAFF; DNA: TGTGCCAGTTTCGGACAGTACACTGAAGCTTTCTTT
D: TRBD2; V: TRBV7-8; size: large; J: TRBJ2-5; CDR3: CASSLDPLAGLAETQYF; DNA: TGTGCCAGCAGCTTAGACCCCTTAGCGGGACTGGCAGAGACCCAGTACTTC
D: TRBD2; V: TRBV5-1; size: NA; J: TRBJ2-1; CDR3: CASSLGTSTGREQFF; DNA: TGCGCCAGCAGCCTAGGGACTAGCACCGGACGTGAGCAGTTCTTC
D: TRBD2; V: TRBV27; size: NA; J: TRBJ2-2; CDR3: CASRRSGGLTGELFF; DNA: TGTGCCAGCCGGCGAAGCGGGGGCCTTACCGGGGAGCTGTTTTTT
D: NA; V: TRBV9; size: once; J: TRBJ2-1; CDR3: CASSPPGASANNEQFF; DNA: TGTGCCAGCAGCCCCCCTGGGGCTAGCGCGAACAATGAGCAGTTCTTC
D: NA; V: TRBV7-2; size: NA; J: TRBJ2-2; CDR3: CASSGWTGELFF; DNA: TGTGCCAGCAGCGGTTGGACCGGGGAGCTGTTTTTT
D: TRBD1; V: TRBV9; size: NA; J: TRBJ1-2; CDR3: CASSVEDRGLYGYTF; DNA: TGTGCCAGCAGCGTAGAGGACAGGGGTCTCTATGGCTACACCTTC
D: NA; V: TRBV2; size: NA; J: TRBJ1-5; CDR3: CASSATGSQSNQPQHF; DNA: TGTGCCAGCAGTGCCACAGGCAGCCAGAGCAATCAGCCCCAGCATTTT
D: NA; V: TRBV18; size: NA; J: TRBJ1-6; CDR3: CASSPRTEYNSPLHF; DNA: TGTGCCAGCTCACCACGGACAGAATATAATTCACCCCTCCACTTT
D: NA; V: TRBV4-2; size: NA; J: TRBJ1-1; CDR3: CASSQGPFTEAFF; DNA: TGTGCCAGCAGCCAAGGGCCCTTTACTGAAGCTTTCTTT
D: TRBD2; V: TRBV11-2; size: NA; J: TRBJ2-5; CDR3: CASSLGDYRKETQYF; DNA: TGTGCCAGCAGCTTAGGGGACTACCGGAAAGAGACCCAGTACTTC
D: NA; V: TRBV12-2; size: NA; J: TRBJ2-1; CDR3: CASRLFPRRNEQFF; DNA: TGTGCAAGTCGCTTATTTCCTAGACGCAATGAGCAGTTCTTC
D: NA; V: TRBV10-3; size: once; J: TRBJ2-3; CDR3: CAITRAVSTDTQYF; DNA: TGTGCCATCACACGCGCGGTCAGCACAGATACGCAGTATTTT
D: TRBD1; V: TRBV5-6; size: NA; J: TRBJ1-1; CDR3: CASSSPDRGSTEAFF; DNA: TGTGCCAGCAGCTCACCCGACAGGGGAAGCACTGAAGCTTTCTTT
D: TRBD2; V: TRBV6-1; size: NA; J: TRBJ2-7; CDR3: CASGLAVSSYEQYF; DNA: TGTGCCAGCGGGCTAGCGGTAAGCTCCTACGAGCAGTACTTC
D: NA; V: TRBV19; size: NA; J: TRBJ1-1; CDR3: CASSTKRVMNTEAFF; DNA: TGTGCCAGTAGTACAAAACGGGTCATGAACACTGAAGCTTTCTTT
D: NA; V: TRBV5-4; size: NA; J: TRBJ2-5; CDR3: CASSLEPGREKETQYF; DNA: TGTGCCAGCAGCTTGGAACCGGGACGGGAAAAAGAGACCCAGTACTTC
D: NA; V: TRBV30; size: NA; J: TRBJ2-3; CDR3: CAWRDGTFRFTDTQYF; DNA: TGTGCCTGGAGAGACGGGACTTTTCGTTTCACAGATACGCAGTATTTT
D: TRBD2; V: TRBV7-9; size: NA; J: TRBJ2-3; CDR3: CASSLVGLAGTDTQYF; DNA: TGTGCCAGCAGCTTAGTCGGTCTAGCGGGAACAGATACGCAGTATTTT
D: NA; V: TRBV9; size: NA; J: TRBJ2-2; CDR3: CASSVVSRPAGTGELFF; DNA: TGTGCCAGCAGCGTAGTTAGCCGGCCAGCGGGCACCGGGGAGCTGTTTTTT
D: NA; V: TRBV5-6; size: NA; J: TRBJ2-7; CDR3: CASSYGTAYEQYF; DNA: TGTGCCAGCAGCTACGGGACGGCCTACGAGCAGTACTTC
D: NA; V: TRBV7-7; size: NA; J: TRBJ2-5; CDR3: CASSLGRTAKETQYF; DNA: TGTGCTAGCAGCTTGGGCCGGACAGCTAAAGAGACCCAGTACTTC
D: NA; V: TRBV18; size: once; J: TRBJ2-3; CDR3: CASSPLALVGSADTQYF; DNA: TGTGCCAGCTCACCACTAGCCCTAGTGGGCTCAGCAGATACGCAGTATTTT
D: NA; V: TRBV19; size: NA; J: TRBJ2-2; CDR3: CASSLQGGTGELFF; DNA: TGTGCCAGTAGTCTCCAGGGAGGAACCGGGGAGCTGTTTTTT
D: NA; V: TRBV19; size: NA; J: TRBJ2-1; CDR3: CASRIDSQSYNEQFF; DNA: TGTGCCAGTAGAATAGACAGCCAGTCTTACAATGAGCAGTTCTTC
D: NA; V: TRBV19; size: few; J: TRBJ2-2; CDR3: CASSIWDSDTNGELFF; DNA: TGTGCCAGTAGTATATGGGACTCTGATACCAACGGGGAGCTGTTTTTT
D: TRBD2; V: TRBV6-6; size: NA; J: TRBJ2-1; CDR3: CASSQTSGSENEQFF; DNA: TGTGCCAGCAGCCAGACTAGCGGGAGTGAAAATGAGCAGTTCTTC
D: NA; V: TRBV7-2; size: NA; J: TRBJ2-2; CDR3: CASSSQATGELFF; DNA: TGTGCCAGCAGCTCCCAGGCTACCGGGGAGCTGTTTTTT
D: NA; V: TRBV11-2; size: NA; J: TRBJ1-1; CDR3: CASSLDPGATEAFF; DNA: TGTGCCAGCAGCTTAGATCCGGGGGCCACTGAAGCTTTCTTT
D: NA; V: TRBV5-4; size: NA; J: TRBJ2-1; CDR3: CASSPAGGVYNEQFF; DNA: TGTGCCAGCAGCCCCGCGGGCGGGGTCTACAATGAGCAGTTCTTC
D: NA; V: TRBV19; size: few; J: TRBJ2-7; CDR3: CASSIDLAAYEQYF; DNA: TGTGCCAGTAGTATAGATCTAGCTGCCTACGAGCAGTACTTC
D: TRBD2; V: TRBV4-1; size: once; J: TRBJ2-3; CDR3: CASSQDLIRSFRRGKRSDTQYF; DNA: TGCGCCAGCAGCCAAGATCTAATCAGGTCCTTTAGGCGGGGGAAGCGGTCAGATACGCAGTATTTT
D: NA; V: TRBV15; size: NA; J: TRBJ1-2; CDR3: CATRRTDLLNYGYTF; DNA: TGTGCCACCAGGCGGACCGACCTCTTAAACTATGGCTACACCTTC
D: NA; V: TRBV14; size: NA; J: TRBJ2-2; CDR3: CASSQNGANTGELFF; DNA: TGTGCCAGCAGCCAAAACGGAGCGAACACCGGGGAGCTGTTTTTT
D: NA; V: TRBV5-1; size: NA; J: TRBJ2-1; CDR3: CASSANYNEQFF; DNA: TGCGCCAGCAGCGCGAACTACAATGAGCAGTTCTTC
D: TRBD1; V: TRBV10-2; size: few; J: TRBJ2-7; CDR3: CATYSTGESYEQYF; DNA: TGCGCCACCTACTCGACAGGGGAAAGCTACGAGCAGTACTTC
D: TRBD2; V: TRBV5-1; size: NA; J: TRBJ2-2; CDR3: CASQTSGDNTGELFF; DNA: TGCGCCAGCCAAACTAGCGGGGATAACACCGGGGAGCTGTTTTTT
D: TRBD1; V: TRBV27; size: NA; J: TRBJ2-7; CDR3: CASSSGQEGTYEQYF; DNA: TGTGCCAGCAGTTCGGGACAGGAGGGCACCTACGAGCAGTACTTC